This TCR beta chain was retrieved from a study of T-cell reconstitution after alpha-beta-depleted transplantation in children. CDR1 DFQATT and CDR2 SNEGSKA come from the germline V gene (reference sequence). The CDR3 is made up of 16 amino acids. V was clipped by 1 base and J by 7 bases; unmatched bases: 5. In the case of this clonotype: The antigen is undetermined.

TCRbeta library construction was performed incorporating unique molecular identifiers. TCRdb processed the PCR reads anew with MiXCR; each CDR3 protein has one entry. The table includes 200,000 to 250,000 distinct CDR3 sequences, 20% to 30% detected once. The study's findings and limits: It was reported that alpha-beta T cells came from several hundred expanded graft clones (about two months after transplant). It was newly produced T cells that mostly accounted for T-cell counts and diversity one year after transplant. In some patients, recipient T cells and intrathymic progenitors surviving conditioning explained high day-60 diversity.

The sequence came from a girl between 2 and 10 years old with Fanconi anemia, due to receive a stem cell transplant. Source: PBMCs, taken before TCRalphabeta/CD19-depleted stem cell transplant. The chain employs TRBV20-1 and TRBJ2-1, with 15 bases matching TRBD2. In DNA form, the CDR3 reads TGCAGTGCTAGAGGGACTAGCGGGGGGGAATGGAATGAGCAGTTCTTC. Amino acid sequence: CSARGTSGGEWNEQFF.